This T cell receptor (beta chain) stems from a study of blood T cell repertoires in COVID-19. Background on the study: T cells, B-cell-depleted T cells, or PBMCs supplied cDNA or gDNA.

V was clipped by 4 bases and J by 0 bases, with 9 bases between them. Germline V gene lookup returns CDR1 SGHDN and CDR2 FVKESK. This CDR3 contains 14 residues. In the authors' workflow: From reference gene primer amplification, estimates of nucleated cell counts were derived. Data came from immunoSEQ multiplex PCR; TCRdb stores just in-frame clones and leaves some out. V, J and clone size derive from that table, while D and trimming were established from the DNA sequence. Altogether approximately 140,000 clones are present, about four fifths being singletons, with the ten largest covering approximately 18%.

Sequences were obtained from peripheral blood. The chain employs TRBV14 and TRBJ1-1; D not certain. This receptor was taken from a woman aged 80 or older with acute or convalescent COVID-19. The CDR3, as DNA: TGTGCCAGCAGCCGGAGCGGGGTGAACACTGAAGCTTTCTTT. This encodes CASSRSGVNTEAFF.